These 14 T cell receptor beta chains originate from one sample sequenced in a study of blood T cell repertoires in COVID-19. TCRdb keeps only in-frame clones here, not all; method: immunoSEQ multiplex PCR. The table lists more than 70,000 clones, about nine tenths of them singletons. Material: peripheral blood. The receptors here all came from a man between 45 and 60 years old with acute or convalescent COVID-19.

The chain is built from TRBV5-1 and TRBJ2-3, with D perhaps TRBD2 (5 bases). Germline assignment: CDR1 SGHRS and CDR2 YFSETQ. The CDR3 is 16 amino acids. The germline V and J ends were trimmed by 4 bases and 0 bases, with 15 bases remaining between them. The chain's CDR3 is CASSPSRGLSTDTQYF. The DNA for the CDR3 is TGCGCCAGCAGCCCCTCGAGAGGGCTTAGCACAGATACGCAGTATTTT.

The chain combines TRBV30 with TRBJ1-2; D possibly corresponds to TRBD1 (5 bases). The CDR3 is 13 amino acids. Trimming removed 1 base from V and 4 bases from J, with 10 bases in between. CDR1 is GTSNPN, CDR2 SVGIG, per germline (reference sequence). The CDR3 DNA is TGTGCCTGGAGTGATGGGGCCCCCTATGGCTACACCTTC. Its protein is CAWSDGAPYGYTF.

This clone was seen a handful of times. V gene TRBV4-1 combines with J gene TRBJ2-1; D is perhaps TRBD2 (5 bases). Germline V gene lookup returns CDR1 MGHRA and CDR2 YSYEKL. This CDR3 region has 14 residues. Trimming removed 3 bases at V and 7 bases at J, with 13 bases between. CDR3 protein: CASSQSTGLNEQFF. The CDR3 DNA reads TGCGCCAGCAGCCAGTCCACGGGGTTGAATGAGCAGTTCTTC.

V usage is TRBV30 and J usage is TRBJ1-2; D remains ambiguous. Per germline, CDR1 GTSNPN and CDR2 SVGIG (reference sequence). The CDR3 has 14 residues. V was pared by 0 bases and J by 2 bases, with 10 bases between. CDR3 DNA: TGTGCCTGGAGTGTACTTGGCAGGAACTATGGCTACACCTTC. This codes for CAWSVLGRNYGYTF.

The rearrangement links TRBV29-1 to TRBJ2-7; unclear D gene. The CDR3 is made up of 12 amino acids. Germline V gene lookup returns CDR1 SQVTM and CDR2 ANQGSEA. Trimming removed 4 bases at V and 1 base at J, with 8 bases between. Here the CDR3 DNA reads TGCAGCGTTGGGTGGCAGTCCTACGAGCAGTACTTC. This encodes CSVGWQSYEQYF.

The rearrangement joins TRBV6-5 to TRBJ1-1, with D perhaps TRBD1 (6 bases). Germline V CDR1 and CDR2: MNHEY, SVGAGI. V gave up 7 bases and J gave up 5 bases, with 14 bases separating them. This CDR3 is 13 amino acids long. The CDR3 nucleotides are TGTGCCAGCACTCGCAAACAGGGAACTGAAGCTTTCTTT. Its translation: CASTRKQGTEAFF.

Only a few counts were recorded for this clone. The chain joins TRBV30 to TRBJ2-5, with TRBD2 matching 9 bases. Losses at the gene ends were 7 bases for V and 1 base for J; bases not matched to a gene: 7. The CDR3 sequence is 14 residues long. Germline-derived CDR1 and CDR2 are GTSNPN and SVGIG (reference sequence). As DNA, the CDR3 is TGTGCCTACTCGCGGGGGGGGACCCAAGAGACCCAGTACTTC. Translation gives CAYSRGGTQETQYF.

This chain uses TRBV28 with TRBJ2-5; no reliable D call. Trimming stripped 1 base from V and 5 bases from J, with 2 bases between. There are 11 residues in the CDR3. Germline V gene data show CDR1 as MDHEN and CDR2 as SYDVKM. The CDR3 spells CASSLSETQYF. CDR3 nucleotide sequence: TGTGCCAGCAGTTTATCGGAGACCCAGTACTTC.

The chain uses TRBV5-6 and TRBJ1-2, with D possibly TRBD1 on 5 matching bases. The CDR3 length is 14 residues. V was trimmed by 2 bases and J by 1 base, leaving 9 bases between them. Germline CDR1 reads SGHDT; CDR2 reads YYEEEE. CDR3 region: CASSFFGGNYGYTF. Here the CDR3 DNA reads TGTGCCAGCAGCTTTTTCGGGGGTAACTATGGCTACACCTTC.

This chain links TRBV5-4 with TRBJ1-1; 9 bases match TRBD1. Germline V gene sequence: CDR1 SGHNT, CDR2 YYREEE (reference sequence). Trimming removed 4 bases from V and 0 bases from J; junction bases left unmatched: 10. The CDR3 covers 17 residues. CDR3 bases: TGTGCCAGCAGCAGGGGACAGGGCCTTACTCTGAACACTGAAGCTTTCTTT. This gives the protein CASSRGQGLTLNTEAFF.

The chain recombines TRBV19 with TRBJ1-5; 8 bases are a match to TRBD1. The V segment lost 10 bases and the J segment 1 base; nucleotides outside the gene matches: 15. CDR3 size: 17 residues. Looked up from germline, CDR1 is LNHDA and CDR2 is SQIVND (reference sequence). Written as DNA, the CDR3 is TGTGCCAAGGGACAGGTCTGGGTCAGTGGCAGCAATCAGCCCCAGCATTTT. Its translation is CAKGQVWVSGSNQPQHF.

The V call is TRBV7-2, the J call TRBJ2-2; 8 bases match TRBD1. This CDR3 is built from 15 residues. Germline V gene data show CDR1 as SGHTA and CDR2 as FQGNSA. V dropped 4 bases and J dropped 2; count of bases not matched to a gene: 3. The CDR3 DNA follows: TGTGCCAGCAGCTCTCAGGGGGCAAACACCGGGGAGCTGTTTTTT. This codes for CASSSQGANTGELFF.

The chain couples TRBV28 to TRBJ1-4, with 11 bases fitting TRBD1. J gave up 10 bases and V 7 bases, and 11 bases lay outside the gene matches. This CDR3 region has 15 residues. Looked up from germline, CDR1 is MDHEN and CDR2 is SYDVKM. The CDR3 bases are TGTGCCAGCACCTCTCTGAGGACAGGGGGCGGAAAACTGTTTTTT. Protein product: CASTSLRTGGGKLFF.

The CDR3 DNA reads TGTGCCAGCAGCTTAGCCGGGGAAAGAAACACCATATATTTT. This translates into CASSLAGERNTIYF. J is TRBJ1-3 and V is TRBV11-2; D unclear. CDR3 length equals 14 residues. Germline CDR1 SGHAT, CDR2 FQNNGV. The V and J ends lost 1 base and 5 bases respectively, with 9 bases between them.